This passage covers 18 T cell receptor beta chains from one sample sequenced in a study of cytomegalovirus exposure and HLA in healthy donors. The study ran its PCR with 60 Vbeta and 13 Jbeta primers. Using immunoSEQ multiplex PCR, the repertoire was profiled, and TCRdb retains in-frame clones only, with some absent. The sample includes 120,000 or so clones, around three quarters of them seen just once. The sequenced sample was PBMCs. These receptors were taken from a man aged 25 to 40 in good health and CMV-seropositive.

The chain carries TRBV7-8 and TRBJ1-6; D not resolved. The CDR3 is 14 amino acids. Germline values: CDR1 SGHVS, CDR2 FQNEAQ. Trimming stripped 5 bases from V and 6 bases from J, with 11 bases between. The DNA of the CDR3 is TGTGCCAGCAGCCCCCAGAGGGTTAATTCACCCCTCCACTTT. Protein sequence: CASSPQRVNSPLHF.

This clone was found a few times. The V call is TRBV5-1, the J call TRBJ1-4, with 7 nucleotides matching TRBD1. After removal of 7 bases from V and 5 bases from J, the junction contained 8 bases not matched to a gene. Germline V gene lookup returns CDR1 SGHRS and CDR2 YFSETQ. This CDR3 region has 14 residues. The CDR3 region is CASSRQGANEKLFF. The CDR3, as DNA: TGCGCCAGCTCTAGACAGGGAGCCAATGAAAAACTGTTTTTT.

J is TRBJ1-6 and V is TRBV30; D is undetermined. Germline loops: CDR1 GTSNPN, CDR2 SVGIG (reference sequence). V dropped 0 bases and J dropped 6 bases, with 9 bases sitting between them. CDR3 length: 14 amino acids. As DNA, the CDR3 is TGTGCCTGGAGTGTACCGGGTTTTAATTCACCCCTCCACTTT. It encodes CAWSVPGFNSPLHF.

This clone was recorded only once. The rearrangement links TRBV19 to TRBJ1-1; no reliable D call. There are 13 residues in the CDR3. In germline, CDR1 is LNHDA, CDR2 SQIVND (reference sequence). V gave up 7 bases and J gave up 7 bases, with 16 bases separating them. This chain's CDR3 is CASNPTWEGEAFF. Written as DNA, the CDR3 is TGTGCCAGTAACCCCACATGGGAGGGTGAAGCTTTCTTT.

This sequence joins TRBV6-6 and TRBJ1-1; D remains unclear. This CDR3 contains 15 residues. With 0 bases removed from V and 7 bases from J, the gap between germline ends came to 15 bases. Germline V gene sequence: CDR1 MNHNY, CDR2 SVGAGI (reference sequence). The CDR3 nucleotides are TGTGCCAGCAGTTACTCCCGTGTGGTCGGGAGTGAAGCTTTCTTT. Translation: CASSYSRVVGSEAFF.

The chain recombines TRBV6-1 with TRBJ1-2, with a weak D call TRBD1 (6 bases). With 7 bases removed from V and 4 bases from J, the gap between germline ends came to 16 bases. CDR1 is MNHNS and CDR2 is SASEGT in the germline V gene. This CDR3 is built from 14 residues. The CDR3 DNA reads as TGTGCCAGCAATCAGGGGAGGGGAACCTATGGCTACACCTTC. Translating gives CASNQGRGTYGYTF.

This chain joins TRBV19 and TRBJ1-6; a weak D match, TRBD1 (5 bases). CDR1 is LNHDA and CDR2 is SQIVND in the germline V gene (reference sequence). The CDR3 spans 17 residues. Trimming stripped 0 bases from V and 6 bases from J, with 15 bases between. CDR3 sequence: CASSIEVTTESNSPLHF. In nucleotides, the CDR3 is TGTGCCAGTAGTATAGAGGTAACGACAGAATCTAATTCACCCCTCCACTTT.

In this sample, this clone turned up a few times. CDR3 DNA sequence: TGTGCCAGCAGTTCGACAGGGGGAACGGCTGAAGCTTTCTTT. Residues: CASSSTGGTAEAFF. The chain couples TRBV27 to TRBJ1-1, with 9 bases matching TRBD1. The trim removed 4 bases at V and 6 bases at J, leaving 6 bases unmatched. The CDR3 consists of 14 residues. Germline CDR1 reads MNHEY; CDR2 reads SMNVEV (reference sequence).

This chain uses TRBV2 with TRBJ1-1; D remains unclear. V was cut by 4 bases and J by 0 bases, with 15 bases left in between. This CDR3 comprises 16 residues. Germline lookup yields CDR1 SNHLY and CDR2 FYNNEI. The CDR3 coding sequence is TGTGCCAGCAGTGTTTTTCTTGAGAGGTTGAACACTGAAGCTTTCTTT. The encoded protein is CASSVFLERLNTEAFF.

This clone was observed a handful of times. The J gene is TRBJ1-5, the V gene TRBV30; D might be TRBD1 (5 bases). The CDR3 is 13 residues long. Trimming cost V 0 bases and J 2 bases, with 5 bases left between them. Germline CDR1 is GTSNPN and CDR2 is SVGIG (reference sequence). CDR3 residues: CAWSVQGNQPQHF. As DNA, the CDR3 is TGTGCCTGGAGTGTACAGGGCAATCAGCCCCAGCATTTT.

This clone showed up just once. The chain joins TRBV7-3 to TRBJ2-1, with 9 nucleotides matching TRBD1. V shed 4 bases and J 5 bases; nucleotides not matched to a gene: 9. The CDR3 length is 16 residues. In germline, CDR1 is SGHTA, CDR2 FQGTGA. CDR3: CASSSSGTGKNNEQFF. The DNA for the CDR3 is TGTGCCAGCAGCTCGTCCGGGACAGGGAAGAACAATGAGCAGTTCTTC.

The CDR3 DNA follows: TGTGCCAGCAGCTTAGATCAGGGCTACGAGCAGTACTTC. This encodes CASSLDQGYEQYF. The chain couples TRBV11-2 to TRBJ2-7; perhaps TRBD1 as D (5 bases). The CDR3 covers 13 residues. Trimming cost V 0 bases and J 3 bases, with 6 bases left between them. From germline, CDR1 is SGHAT and CDR2 FQNNGV.

This chain links TRBV27 with TRBJ2-7, with D possibly being TRBD1 (6 bases). The CDR3 sequence is 15 residues long. CDR1 is MNHEY, CDR2 SMNVEV, per germline (reference sequence). The V and J ends lost 8 bases and 0 bases respectively, with 17 bases between them. The CDR3 spells CASARRGGPSYEQYF. The CDR3, as DNA: TGTGCCAGCGCCCGTAGAGGGGGACCCTCCTACGAGCAGTACTTC.

Remarks on this clone: The same CDR3 arises from other DNA sequences in this sample as well. This sequence joins TRBV5-1 and TRBJ2-3; TRBD2 agrees at 14 bases. This CDR3 contains 16 residues. Per the germline V gene, CDR1 is SGHRS and CDR2 is YFSETQ. J was trimmed by 2 bases and V by 4 bases; bases with no gene match: 3. The CDR3 loop reads CASSLGLAGATDTQYF. The CDR3, as DNA: TGCGCCAGCAGCCTGGGACTAGCGGGAGCCACAGATACGCAGTATTTT.

V is TRBV19 and J is TRBJ2-7, with 7 positions matching TRBD1. The CDR3 is 15 residues long. Trimming removed 9 bases from V and 3 bases from J; junction bases left unmatched: 14. Germline lookup yields CDR1 LNHDA and CDR2 SQIVND (reference sequence). In DNA form, the CDR3 reads TGTGCCAGCAGAGATCTGGGACAGAACTACTACGAGCAGTACTTC. Residues: CASRDLGQNYYEQYF.

The J gene is TRBJ2-5, the V gene TRBV10-3, with D perhaps TRBD2 (5 bases). Trimming left V 3 bases short and J 5 bases short, with 10 bases between. The CDR3 has 13 residues. Germline lookup yields CDR1 ENHRY and CDR2 SYGVKD. This CDR3 reads CAISEAAGETQYF. CDR3 nucleotides: TGTGCCATCAGTGAAGCGGCAGGTGAGACCCAGTACTTC.

As for this clone: Germline is not matched at one junction end, which may reflect a read error. This chain connects TRBV28 to TRBJ1-2, with D possibly matching TRBD1 (6 bases). This CDR3 is built from 12 residues. Germline-derived CDR1 and CDR2 are MDHEN and SYDVKM. The CDR3: CASSLLTGRIAF. The CDR3 DNA follows: TGTGCCAGCAGTTTATTAACAGGGCGGATCGCCTTC.

This rearrangement joins TRBV5-1 to TRBJ1-1; the D is unclear. CDR1 and CDR2 (germline): SGHRS, YFSETQ. This CDR3 spans 13 amino acids. V shed 0 bases and J shed 1 base, with 4 bases lying between them. The CDR3 region has the DNA TGCGCCAGCAGCTTGGACAGGAACACTGAAGCTTTCTTT. Residues: CASSLDRNTEAFF.